This TCR beta chain stems from a study of blood T cell repertoires in COVID-19. Looking at the study overall: Sample material is recorded as cDNA or gDNA derived from T cells, B-cell-depleted T cells, or PBMCs.

Residents of 24 US areas, aged about 18 to 95 years, made up the participants. Some clones are missing from TCRdb's copy, which holds only in-frame ones; the method was immunoSEQ multiplex PCR. The sample shows fewer than 350,000 clones, approximately 90% of them seen only once. The germline CDR1 and CDR2 sequences are MGHRA and YSYEKL. The ends lost 3 bases at V and 6 bases at J; junction bases unmatched: 4. The CDR3 is 14 residues long. This sequence joins TRBV4-1 and TRBJ2-2, with 7 bases aligning to TRBD1. The source is a woman aged 35 to 49 with acute COVID-19. Sequencing was performed on PBMCs or T cells enriched from blood (not recorded which). In nucleotides, the CDR3 is TGCGCCAGCAGCCATACAGGGGTTCCCGGGGAGCTGTTTTTT. Its translation is CASSHTGVPGELFF.